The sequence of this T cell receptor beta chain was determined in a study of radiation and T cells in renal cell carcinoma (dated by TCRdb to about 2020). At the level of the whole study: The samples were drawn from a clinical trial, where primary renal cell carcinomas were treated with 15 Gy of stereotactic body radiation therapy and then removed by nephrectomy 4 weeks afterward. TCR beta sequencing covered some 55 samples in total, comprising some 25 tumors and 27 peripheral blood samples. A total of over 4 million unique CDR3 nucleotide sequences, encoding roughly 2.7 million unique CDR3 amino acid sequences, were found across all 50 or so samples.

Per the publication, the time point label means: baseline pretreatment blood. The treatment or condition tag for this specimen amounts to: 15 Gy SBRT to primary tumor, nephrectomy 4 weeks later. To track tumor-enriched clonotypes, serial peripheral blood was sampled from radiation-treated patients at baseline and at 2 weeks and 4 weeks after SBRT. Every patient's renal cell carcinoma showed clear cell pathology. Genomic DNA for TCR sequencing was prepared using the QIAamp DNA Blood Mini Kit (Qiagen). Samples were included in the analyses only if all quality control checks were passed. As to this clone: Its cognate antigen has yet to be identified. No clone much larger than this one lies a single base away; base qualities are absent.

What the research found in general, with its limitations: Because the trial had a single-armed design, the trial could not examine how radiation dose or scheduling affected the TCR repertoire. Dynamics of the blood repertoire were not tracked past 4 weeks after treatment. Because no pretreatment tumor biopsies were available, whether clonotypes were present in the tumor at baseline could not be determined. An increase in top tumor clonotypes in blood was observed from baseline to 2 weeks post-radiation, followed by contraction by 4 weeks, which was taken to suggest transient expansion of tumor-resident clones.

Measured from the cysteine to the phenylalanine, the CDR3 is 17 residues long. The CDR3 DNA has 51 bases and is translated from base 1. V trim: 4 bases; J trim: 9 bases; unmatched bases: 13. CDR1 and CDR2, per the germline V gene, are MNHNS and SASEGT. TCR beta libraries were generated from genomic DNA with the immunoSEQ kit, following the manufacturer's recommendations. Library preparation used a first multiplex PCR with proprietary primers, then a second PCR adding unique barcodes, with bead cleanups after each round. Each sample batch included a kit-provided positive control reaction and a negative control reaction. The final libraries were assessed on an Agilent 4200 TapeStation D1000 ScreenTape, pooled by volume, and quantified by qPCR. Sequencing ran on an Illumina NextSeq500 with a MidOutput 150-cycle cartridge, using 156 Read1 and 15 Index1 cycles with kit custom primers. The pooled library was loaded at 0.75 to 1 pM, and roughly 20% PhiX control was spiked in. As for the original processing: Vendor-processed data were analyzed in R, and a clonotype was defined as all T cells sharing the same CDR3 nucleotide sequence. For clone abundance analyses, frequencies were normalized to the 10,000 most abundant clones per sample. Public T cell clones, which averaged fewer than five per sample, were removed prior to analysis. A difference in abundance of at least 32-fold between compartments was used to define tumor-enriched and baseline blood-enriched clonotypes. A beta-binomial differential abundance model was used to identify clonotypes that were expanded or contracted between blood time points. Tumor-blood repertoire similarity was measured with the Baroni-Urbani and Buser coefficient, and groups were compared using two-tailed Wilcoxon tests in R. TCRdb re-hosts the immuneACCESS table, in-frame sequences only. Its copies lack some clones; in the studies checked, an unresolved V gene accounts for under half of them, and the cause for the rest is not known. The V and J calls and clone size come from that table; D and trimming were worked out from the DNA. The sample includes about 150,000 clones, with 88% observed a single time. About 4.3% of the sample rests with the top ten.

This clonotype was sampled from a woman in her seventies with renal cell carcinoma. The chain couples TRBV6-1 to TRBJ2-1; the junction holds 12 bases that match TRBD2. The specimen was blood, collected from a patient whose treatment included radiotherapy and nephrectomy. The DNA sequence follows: TGTGCCAGCAGTGCTCTCACTAGCGGGGGGTCGGTCGGTGAGCAGTTCTTC. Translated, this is CASSALTSGGSVGEQFF.